The clone carrying this T cell receptor beta chain came up many times. TCR beta CDR3 regions were amplified from RNA. HTBI primers drove first-round RT-PCR of the TCR CDR3. TCRdb called the multiplex PCR reads again in MiXCR, with one record for every CDR3 protein. This sample carries 620,000 or so distinct CDR3 sequences, about 14% of them seen once, and the ten largest clones take approximately 12%. There are 15 residues in the CDR3. Germline V gives CDR1 WSHSY, CDR2 SAAADI. The V segment lost 2 bases and the J segment 1 base; nucleotides outside the gene matches: 4. This sample is drawn from a study of T cells in Graves' hyperthyroidism and ophthalmopathy.

This chain uses TRBV10-2 with TRBJ2-7; 8 nucleotides match TRBD2. Source material: blood. The sequence derives from a woman between 50 and 59 years old with Graves' ophthalmopathy. The CDR3 is CASSEKRERSYEQYF. The CDR3 DNA reads as TGCGCCAGCAGTGAGAAGCGGGAGAGGTCCTACGAGCAGTACTTC.